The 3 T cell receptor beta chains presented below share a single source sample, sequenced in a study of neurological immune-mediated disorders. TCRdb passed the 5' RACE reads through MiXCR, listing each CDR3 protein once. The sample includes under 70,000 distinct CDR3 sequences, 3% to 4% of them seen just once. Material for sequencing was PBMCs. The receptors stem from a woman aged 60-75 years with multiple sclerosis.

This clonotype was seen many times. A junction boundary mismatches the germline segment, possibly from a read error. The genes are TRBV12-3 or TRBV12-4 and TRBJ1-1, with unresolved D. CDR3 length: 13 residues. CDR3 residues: CASSLAGRREASF. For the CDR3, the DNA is TGTGCCAGCAGTTTGGCCGGCCGCCGGGAAGCAAGCTTT.

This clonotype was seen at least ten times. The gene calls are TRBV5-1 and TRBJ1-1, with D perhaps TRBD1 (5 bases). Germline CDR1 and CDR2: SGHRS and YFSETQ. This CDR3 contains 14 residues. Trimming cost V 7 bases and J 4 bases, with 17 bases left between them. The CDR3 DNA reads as TGCGCCAGCCACGGGAAAGCAGGGAGCACTGAAGCTTTCTTT. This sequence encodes CASHGKAGSTEAFF.

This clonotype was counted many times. This chain's CDR3 is CASSSRPTGGEQYF. As DNA, the CDR3 is TGTGCCAGCAGTTCCAGACCAACGGGGGGCGAGCAGTACTTC. V and J are TRBV27 and TRBJ2-7, with 7 bases aligning to TRBD2. Trimming cost V 4 bases and J 6 bases; bases outside gene matches: 9. Germline-derived CDR1 and CDR2 are MNHEY and SMNVEV (reference sequence). CDR3 length: 14 residues.